This T cell receptor beta chain originates from a study of Ad26.COV2.S vaccination and SARS-CoV-2 variants. Overall study: As a participant in COV1001, the donor was in the Ad26.COV2.S trial arm.

Regarding treatment: some 19 received Ad26.COV2.S at low or high dose, single or two shots; about five received placebo; per-sample allocation not given. Each sample was drawn 63 days after the first injection (of vaccine or placebo). Germline values: CDR1 LNHDA, CDR2 SQIVND (reference sequence). Trimming removed 10 bases from V and 5 bases from J, with 18 bases in between. The CDR3 runs to 14 residues. Produced via immunoSEQ multiplex PCR; TCRdb's table is partial and in-frame only. The data contain around 400,000 clones, about 93% of them singletons. The TCR originated in a person between 18 and 59 years old who received the Ad26.COV2.S COVID-19 vaccine or a placebo. The sample consisted of peripheral blood, taken in a trial of Ad26.COV2.S vaccine versus placebo. The V call is TRBV19, the J call TRBJ1-5; D is possibly TRBD1 (5 bases). The CDR3 loop is CATRNQGGDQPQHF. CDR3 bases: TGTGCCACCAGAAACCAGGGAGGGGATCAGCCCCAGCATTTT.